This T cell receptor (beta chain) was obtained from a study of CD8 T cells in ankylosing spondylitis. Using quantitative 5'-RACE with molecular barcodes, the authors made TCR beta libraries. A single record per CDR3 protein comes from TCRdb applying MiXCR to the 5' RACE reads. The sample has more than 300,000 distinct CDR3 sequences; less than 9.5% are singletons. Study-wide results and limits: Matched ankylosing spondylitis synovial fluid reportedly showed significant enrichment of disease-linked clones. Disease-linked clones bore a CD8+ phenotype and were relatively rare in peripheral blood. A motif of roughly 8 highly homologous TCR beta variants was seen as apparently characteristic of ankylosing spondylitis blood. Reactive arthritis synovial fluid and blood previously showed some of these motif variants.

As for this clonotype: Antigen specificity is unknown.

The sequence was obtained from a male donor with ankylosing spondylitis. Sequenced input: blood, either unsorted or a sorted T cell fraction (not recorded which).

CDR3 amino acids: CAISERLAGSYEQYF. CDR3 in DNA: TGTGCCATCAGTGAAAGGCTAGCGGGCTCCTACGAGCAGTACTTC. The chain uses TRBV10-3 and TRBJ2-7; 8 positions match TRBD2. Germline V gene lookup returns CDR1 ENHRY and CDR2 SYGVKD. The length of the CDR3 is 15 residues. The V and J ends lost 3 bases and 0 bases, in that order; junction bases with no gene match: 4.